The present T cell receptor (beta chain) was sequenced within a study of blood T cell repertoires in COVID-19. About the research overall: From the United States, Italy and Spain came samples of acute and convalescent COVID-19.

Assay used: immunoSEQ multiplex PCR; TCRdb lists only in-frame clones, some missing. The table has approximately 410,000 clones, roughly 88% seen once; the top ten hold approximately 1.5%. Sequencing input: peripheral blood. The sequence came from a woman in her thirties with active or convalescent COVID-19.

CDR3 sequence (DNA): TGTGCCAGTAGTACCATCCCAGGGGGCGACCAGCCCCAGCATTTT. This encodes CASSTIPGGDQPQHF. This chain links TRBV19 with TRBJ1-5, with 8 nucleotides matching TRBD1. This CDR3 region has 15 residues. The J segment lost 7 bases and the V segment lost 4 bases, leaving 9 bases of the junction unmatched. CDR1 and CDR2 from the germline V gene are LNHDA and SQIVND (reference sequence).